This T cell receptor beta chain was identified in a study of lymphopenia after photon versus proton radiotherapy. This CDR3 is built from 14 residues. CDR1 and CDR2 (germline): SGHDT, YYEEEE. Trimming left V 2 bases short and J 5 bases short, with 13 bases between. Repertoires were generated with immunoSEQ multiplex PCR, while TCRdb's copy carries only in-frame clones and drops some. The sample gives 60,000 or so clones, more than 75% of which show up once; about 2% is in the top ten. The chain employs TRBV5-6 and TRBJ2-5, with D perhaps matching TRBD1 (6 bases). Sequencing used peripheral blood, obtained from a patient treated with photon-based radiotherapy. The source of this sequence is a man aged 40-50 years with gastric cancer. The CDR3 nucleotides are TGTGCCAGCAGCTTACAGGGCTGGGGGGAGACCCAGTACTTC. This translates into CASSLQGWGETQYF.